The 9 T cell receptor beta chains below all came from one sample that was sequenced in a study of CD8 T cells in Susac syndrome. A quantity of about 0.5 to 1 ug RNA underwent reverse transcription using random hexamers. Each CDR3 protein is one row after TCRdb ran MiXCR on the immunoSEQ multiplex PCR reads. This table has about 210,000 distinct CDR3 sequences, 95% appearing once. Input material: CD4+ T cells from PBMCs. These TCRs come from a human donor with multiple sclerosis.

The V call is TRBV29-1, the J call TRBJ2-7; tentatively, D is TRBD1 or TRBD2 (5 bases each). The CDR3 consists of 13 residues. V lost 5 bases and J 3 bases, leaving 14 bases between the germline ends. The germline V gene has CDR1 SQVTM and CDR2 ANQGSEA. The CDR3 DNA is TGCAGCGTTTTAACGGGACGCAGCTACGAGCAGTACTTC. Protein product: CSVLTGRSYEQYF.

The chain recombines TRBV7-6 with TRBJ1-1; perhaps TRBD1 as D (5 bases). Germline V gene lookup returns CDR1 SGHVS and CDR2 FNYEAQ. The ends were cut back, 6 bases at V and 3 bases at J, with 14 bases in the middle. The CDR3 loop spans 14 amino acids. The CDR3 is CASSPPGGHTEAFF. The CDR3 DNA is TGTGCCAGCAGTCCACCCGGGGGACACACTGAAGCTTTCTTT.

The chain carries TRBV7-9 and TRBJ2-1; 8 positions agree with TRBD2. The CDR3 has 16 amino acids. Germline trimming cut 3 bases from V and 4 bases from J; bases unmatched to any gene: 8. Per the germline V gene, CDR1 is SEHNR and CDR2 is FQNEAQ (reference sequence). The CDR3 DNA follows: TGTGCCAGCAGCTTCCCGAGACGGGGGGGGTACAATGAGCAGTTCTTC. Protein product: CASSFPRRGGYNEQFF.

This chain joins TRBV9 and TRBJ2-1; 8 nucleotides agree with TRBD2. Germline V gene sequence: CDR1 SGDLS, CDR2 YYNGEE. V gave up 8 bases and J gave up 10 bases; unmatched junction bases: 14. The CDR3 spans 14 residues. CDR3 coding DNA: TGTGCCAGTCGGGAGCGGGGGACCTTCGGGGAGCAGTTCTTC. It encodes CASRERGTFGEQFF.

This clonotype was observed a single time. The chain recombines TRBV18 with TRBJ1-5; TRBD1 might be the D (5 bases). The CDR3 runs 15 residues. Trimming took 4 bases from V and 0 from J, leaving 10 bases between them. Germline V gene sequence: CDR1 KGHSH, CDR2 LQKENI. CDR3 nucleotides: TGTGCCAGCTCACTGGGACTCCCTAGCAATCAGCCCCAGCATTTT. Amino acids: CASSLGLPSNQPQHF.

The chain employs TRBV28 and TRBJ2-1, with D maybe TRBD1 (6 bases). The CDR3 consists of 13 residues. CDR1 and CDR2 (germline): MDHEN, SYDVKM. V lost 8 bases to trimming and J lost 15 bases, with 23 bases between them. The CDR3 nucleotides are TGTGCCAGCTCCGAAAACAGGGATCCAAGACGGTTCTTC. Protein sequence: CASSENRDPRRFF.

The rearrangement joins TRBV27 to TRBJ1-1, with 7 positions matching TRBD1. The CDR3 totals 15 residues. The V segment lost 4 bases and the J segment 4 bases; nucleotides outside the gene matches: 9. The germline gives CDR1 MNHEY, CDR2 SMNVEV (reference sequence). The CDR3 bases are TGTGCCAGCAGTTACCTGACAGGGAGTACCACTGAAGCTTTCTTT. Translating it yields CASSYLTGSTTEAFF.

The chain employs TRBV27 and TRBJ2-1; D gene unclear. Per the germline V gene, CDR1 is MNHEY and CDR2 is SMNVEV (reference sequence). The CDR3 spans 15 residues. Trimming pared 0 bases from V and 1 base from J, leaving 7 bases between. The CDR3 reads CASSLSPVSYNEQFF. The CDR3 nucleotides are TGTGCCAGCAGTTTATCGCCGGTTTCCTACAATGAGCAGTTCTTC.

The V and J genes are TRBV20-1 and TRBJ1-5; the D is unclear. The V gene lost 5 bases and the J gene lost 0 bases, with 14 bases spanning the gap. CDR1 and CDR2 from the germline V gene are DFQATT and SNEGSKA (reference sequence). The CDR3 has 15 residues. Written as DNA, the CDR3 is TGCAGTGCTGGCCGAGGTAGAAATAGCAATCAGCCCCAGCATTTT. It translates to CSAGRGRNSNQPQHF.